This is a list of T cell receptor beta chains from one sample in a study of T-cell reconstitution after alpha-beta-depleted transplantation in children. TCRdb re-called the PCR reads through MiXCR, storing one row per CDR3 protein. The sample includes about 480,000 distinct CDR3 sequences, approximately 13% of them seen just once. The source was PBMCs from the stem cell graft donor, collected from the stem cell graft. Receptors were obtained from a human donor who donated a stem cell graft to a child with combined immunodeficiency. CDR3s include the opening cysteine and the closing phenylalanine or tryptophan. The D gene is left open where the match is weak. Where a row states a size, it is once, few, many or the class of an expanded clone; other rows omit it.

TRBV4-3	TRBJ2-2	TRBD2	.	CASSQDLPWLAGGTGELFF	TGCGCCAGCAGCCAAGACCTACCATGGCTAGCGGGGGGCACCGGGGAGCTGTTTTTT
TRBV29-1	TRBJ2-5	TRBD2	many	CSAAPTSGRGETQYF	TGCAGCGCAGCCCCGACTAGCGGGAGAGGAGAGACCCAGTACTTC
TRBV4-1	TRBJ2-1	.	few	CASSRSLAFEQFF	TGCGCCAGCAGCCGGTCACTCGCTTTTGAGCAGTTCTTC
TRBV5-1	TRBJ2-1	TRBD2	few	CASSLASHLAGTYNEQFF	TGCGCCAGCAGCTTGGCCTCTCATCTAGCGGGGACGTACAATGAGCAGTTCTTC
TRBV18	TRBJ2-3	TRBD2	.	CASSSLAGVSDTQYF	TGTGCCAGCTCATCTCTAGCGGGAGTAAGTGATACGCAGTATTTT
TRBV18	TRBJ1-1	.	.	CASSPWTANTEAFF	TGTGCCAGCTCACCTTGGACAGCTAACACTGAAGCTTTCTTT
TRBV10-3	TRBJ2-3	TRBD2	few	CASQLAGGTDTQYF	TGTGCCAGTCAACTAGCGGGAGGGACAGATACGCAGTATTTT
TRBV14	TRBJ1-6	.	.	CASSLDHHSPLHF	TGTGCCAGCAGCCTTGACCATCATTCACCCCTCCACTTT
TRBV6-5	TRBJ1-4	.	few	CASSRAWTTNEKLFF	TGTGCCAGCAGCCGAGCCTGGACAACTAATGAAAAACTGTTTTTT
TRBV4-3	TRBJ2-7	.	many	CASSQGTDDSYEQYF	TGCGCCAGCAGCCAAGGGACCGATGACTCCTACGAGCAGTACTTC
TRBV12-3/TRBV12-4	TRBJ1-2	.	.	CASSLAAGIYGYTF	TGTGCCAGCAGTTTAGCAGCAGGGATCTATGGCTACACCTTC
TRBV20-1	TRBJ1-1	.	.	CSARTERGFTEAFF	TGCAGTGCCCGAACAGAAAGGGGTTTCACTGAAGCTTTCTTT
TRBV20-1	TRBJ1-1	TRBD1	many	CSAWDSEAFF	TGCAGTGCTTGGGACAGTGAAGCTTTCTTT
TRBV12-3/TRBV12-4	TRBJ2-7	.	many	CASSFQVSYEQYF	TGTGCCAGCAGTTTCCAGGTCTCCTACGAGCAGTACTTC
TRBV5-6	TRBJ1-6	TRBD1	.	CASREGQGESPLHF	TGTGCCAGCAGGGAGGGACAGGGGGAATCACCCCTCCACTTT
TRBV4-3	TRBJ1-2	TRBD1	.	CASSPLGAGGVYGYTF	TGCGCCAGCAGCCCCCTAGGGGCAGGGGGCGTCTATGGCTACACCTTC
TRBV27	TRBJ1-4	.	many	CASSRRQENEKLFF	TGTGCCAGCAGTAGGCGACAGGAAAATGAAAAACTGTTTTTT
TRBV6-2/TRBV6-3	TRBJ2-1	TRBD2	.	CASSLLNLAGGPLELSYNEQFF	TGTGCCAGCAGTCTCCTGAACTTAGCGGGGGGCCCGCTGGAACTCTCCTACAATGAGCAGTTCTTC
TRBV6-2/TRBV6-3	TRBJ2-1	TRBD2	.	CASSPRIHIAGLNNEQFF	TGTGCCAGCAGTCCAAGGATTCATATAGCGGGGCTTAACAATGAGCAGTTCTTC
TRBV6-2/TRBV6-3	TRBJ2-1	TRBD2	.	CASSYSVSGRSSYNEQFF	TGTGCCAGCAGTTACTCGGTTAGCGGGAGAAGCTCCTACAATGAGCAGTTCTTC